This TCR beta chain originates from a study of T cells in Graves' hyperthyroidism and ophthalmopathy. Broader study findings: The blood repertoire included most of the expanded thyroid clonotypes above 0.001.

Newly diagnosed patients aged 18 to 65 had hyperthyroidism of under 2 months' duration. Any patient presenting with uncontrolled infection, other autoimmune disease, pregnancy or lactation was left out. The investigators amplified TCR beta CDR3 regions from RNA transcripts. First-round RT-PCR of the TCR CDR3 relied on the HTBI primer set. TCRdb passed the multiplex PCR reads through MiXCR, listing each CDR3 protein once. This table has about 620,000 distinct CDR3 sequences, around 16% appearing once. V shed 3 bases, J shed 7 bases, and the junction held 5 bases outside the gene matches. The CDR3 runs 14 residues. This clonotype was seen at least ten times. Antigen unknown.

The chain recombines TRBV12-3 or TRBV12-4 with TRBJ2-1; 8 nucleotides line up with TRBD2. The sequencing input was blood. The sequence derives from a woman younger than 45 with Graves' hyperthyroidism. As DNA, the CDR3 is TGTGCCAGCAGTTTTACGGGAGGGATGAATGAGCAGTTCTTC. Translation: CASSFTGGMNEQFF.